These 29 T cell receptor beta chains came from one sample sequenced in a study of cytomegalovirus exposure and HLA in healthy donors. This PCR relied on a set of 60 Vbeta primers and 13 Jbeta primers. Generated by immunoSEQ multiplex PCR, the TCRdb table keeps only in-frame clones and is missing some. The repertoire holds under 200,000 clones, with roughly 83% as singletons. The sample taken for sequencing was PBMCs. The receptors here all came from a woman in her forties or fifties in good health and CMV-seronegative.

CDR3 DNA: TGTGCCAGCTCCCCCGATGTCGCAGCCCAGGTCACCTTC. It codes for CASSPDVAAQVTF. This sequence joins TRBV18 and TRBJ1-2; D ambiguous. Germline CDR1 is KGHSH and CDR2 is LQKENI. V was trimmed by 6 bases and J by 13 bases, leaving 21 bases between them. The CDR3 sequence is 13 residues long. Complete variable domain (other parts from reference TRBV18 and TRBJ1-2): NAGVMQNPRHLVRRRGQEARLRCSPMKGHSHVYWYRQLPEEGLKFMVYLQKENIIDESGMPKERFSAEFPKEGPSILRIQQVVRGDSAAYFCASSPDVAAQVTFGSGTRLTVV.

V and J are TRBV5-1 and TRBJ2-3; 15 nucleotides agree with TRBD2. V gave up 4 bases and J gave up 0 bases; unmatched junction bases: 9. This CDR3 comprises 19 residues. Per the germline V gene, CDR1 is SGHRS and CDR2 is YFSETQ. The CDR3 loop reads CASSPGLAGGRVSTDTQYF. The DNA of the CDR3 is TGCGCCAGCAGCCCCGGACTAGCGGGGGGGCGCGTTAGCACAGATACGCAGTATTTT.

J is TRBJ2-4 and V is TRBV7-8; tentatively, D is TRBD2 (5 bases). The germline gives CDR1 SGHVS, CDR2 FQNEAQ. CDR3 length equals 13 residues. V was trimmed by 1 base and J by 6 bases, leaving 7 bases between them. The CDR3 DNA follows: TGTGCCAGCAGCTTAGGGACTGTAAACATTCAGTACTTC. This translates into CASSLGTVNIQYF.

The genes are TRBV7-2 and TRBJ1-5; no definite D call. CDR1 and CDR2 from the germline V gene are SGHTA and FQGNSA. CDR3 length: 16 amino acids. V was trimmed by 5 bases and J by 2 bases, leaving 16 bases between them. The CDR3 loop is CASSARVGVGNQPQHF. In DNA, the CDR3 is TGTGCCAGCAGCGCTCGAGTCGGGGTTGGCAATCAGCCCCAGCATTTT.

The chain joins TRBV9 to TRBJ2-1; 7 bases are shared with TRBD2. There are 14 residues in the CDR3. Germline CDR1 is SGDLS and CDR2 is YYNGEE. Losses at the gene ends were 4 bases for V and 5 bases for J; bases not matched to a gene: 6. The CDR3 region is CASSLRGTNNEQFF. The CDR3 coding sequence is TGTGCCAGCAGCCTTCGAGGGACTAACAATGAGCAGTTCTTC. The full variable domain, its missing parts supplied by reference TRBV9 and TRBJ2-1, is DSGVTQTPKHLITATGQRVTLRCSPRSGDLSVYWYQQSLDQGLQFLIQYYNGEERAKGNILERFSAQQFPDLHSELNLSSLELGDSALYFCASSLRGTNNEQFFGPGTRLTVL.

V is TRBV19 and J is TRBJ2-7; 7 bases line up with TRBD1. The CDR3 is 13 residues long. Germline CDR1 LNHDA, CDR2 SQIVND (reference sequence). V dropped 3 bases and J dropped 6; count of bases not matched to a gene: 5. CDR3 region: CASSMRQGFEQYF. The CDR3, as DNA: TGTGCCAGTAGTATGAGACAGGGCTTCGAGCAGTACTTC. The whole variable domain, remainder taken from reference TRBV19 and TRBJ2-7, is DGGITQSPKYLFRKEGQNVTLSCEQNLNHDAMYWYRQDPGQGLRLIYYSQIVNDFQKGDIAEGYSVSREKKESFPLTVTSAQKNPTAFYLCASSMRQGFEQYFGPGTRLTVT.

The rearrangement uses TRBV28 and TRBJ1-5; TRBD1 is a possible D gene (5 bases). Trimming shortened V by 2 bases and J by 7 bases, and 6 bases separated the two germline ends. The CDR3 spans 12 residues. Germline V gives CDR1 MDHEN, CDR2 SYDVKM. CDR3 DNA sequence: TGTGCCAGCAGTTTACAGGGACAGCCCCAGCATTTT. Translating gives CASSLQGQPQHF.

The chain links TRBV7-9 to TRBJ1-1, with TRBD1 as a possible D gene (5 bases). The length of the CDR3 is 15 residues. The germline gives CDR1 SEHNR, CDR2 FQNEAQ (reference sequence). Trimming took off 6 bases at V and 2 bases at J, with 16 bases between the two ends. CDR3 residues: CASSRRGGNNTEAFF. The DNA for the CDR3 is TGTGCCAGCAGTAGGCGGGGGGGAAATAACACTGAAGCTTTCTTT.

The gene calls are TRBV28 and TRBJ2-1; 9 bases agree with TRBD2. V dropped 2 bases and J dropped 6; count of bases not matched to a gene: 2. The germline CDR1 and CDR2 sequences are MDHEN and SYDVKM. The CDR3 covers 14 residues. The DNA of the CDR3 is TGTGCCAGCAGTTTAGCGGGGGGGCTCAATGAGCAGTTCTTC. This encodes CASSLAGGLNEQFF. Full variable domain (rest looked up from reference TRBV28 and TRBJ2-1): DVKVTQSSRYLVKRTGEKVFLECVQDMDHENMFWYRQDPGLGLRLIYFSYDVKMKEKGDIPEGYSVSREKKERFSLILESASTNQTSMYLCASSLAGGLNEQFFGPGTRLTVL.

V is TRBV25-1 and J is TRBJ1-6; D is ambiguous. V gave up 2 bases and J gave up 10 bases, with 9 bases separating them. This CDR3 region has 13 residues. Germline assignment: CDR1 MGHDK and CDR2 SYGVNS. Here the CDR3 reads CASSEGLGSPLHF. In DNA, the CDR3 is TGTGCCAGCAGTGAAGGCCTGGGCTCACCCCTCCACTTT.

The chain combines TRBV18 with TRBJ2-7; 11 bases match TRBD2. Germline-derived CDR1 and CDR2 are KGHSH and LQKENI. This CDR3 is 18 amino acids long. V lost 5 bases to trimming and J lost 1 base; unmatched junction nucleotides: 13. The CDR3 DNA reads as TGTGCCAGCTCATCCACCTCCTCAACTAGCGGGGGTTCCTACGAGCAGTACTTC. Its translation: CASSSTSSTSGGSYEQYF.

The chain recombines TRBV5-1 with TRBJ1-1; 8 bases agree with TRBD1. The CDR3 totals 15 residues. V was clipped by 1 base and J by 1 base; unmatched bases: 3. The germline CDR1 and CDR2 sequences are SGHRS and YFSETQ. The DNA for the CDR3 is TGCGCCAGCAGCTTGTTGCAGGGGGCGAACACTGAAGCTTTCTTT. Translation gives CASSLLQGANTEAFF.

The J gene is TRBJ1-5, the V gene TRBV30, with 9 bases aligning to TRBD1. This CDR3 spans 15 amino acids. Trimming cost V 4 bases and J 1 base; bases outside gene matches: 5. The germline CDR1 and CDR2 sequences are GTSNPN and SVGIG (reference sequence). The chain's CDR3 is CAWTEQGASNQPQHF. The CDR3 nucleotides read TGTGCCTGGACGGAACAGGGGGCGAGCAATCAGCCCCAGCATTTT. Full variable domain (rest looked up from reference TRBV30 and TRBJ1-5): SQTIHQWPATLVQPVGSPLSLECTVEGTSNPNLYWYRQAAGRGLQLLFYSVGIGQISSEVPQNLSASRPQDRQFILSSKKLLLSDSGFYLCAWTEQGASNQPQHFGDGTRLSIL.

The gene calls are TRBV27 and TRBJ2-1; 11 nucleotides align to TRBD2. Trimming cost V 2 bases and J 9 bases; bases outside gene matches: 3. Per germline, CDR1 MNHEY and CDR2 SMNVEV (reference sequence). The CDR3 loop spans 14 amino acids. CDR3: CASSLQTSGIEQFF. As DNA, the CDR3 is TGTGCCAGCAGTTTACAGACTAGCGGGATTGAGCAGTTCTTC.

The chain is built from TRBV7-3 and TRBJ2-2; weak D call: TRBD1 (5 bases). Trimming shortened V by 1 base and J by 6 bases, and 24 bases separated the two germline ends. Germline V gene sequence: CDR1 SGHTA, CDR2 FQGTGA. The CDR3 is made up of 19 amino acids. Here the CDR3 reads CASSLNPMRSGSFAGELFF. The CDR3 nucleotides are TGTGCCAGCAGCTTAAACCCTATGCGGTCAGGGTCATTCGCCGGGGAGCTGTTTTTT. Full variable domain (outside the CDR3, taken from reference TRBV7-3 and TRBJ2-2): GAGVSQTPSNKVTEKGKYVELRCDPISGHTALYWYRQSLGQGPEFLIYFQGTGAADDSGLPNDRFFAVRPEGSVSTLKIQRTERGDSAVYLCASSLNPMRSGSFAGELFFGEGSRLTVL.

This chain connects TRBV27 to TRBJ2-1; 8 nucleotides agree with TRBD1. From germline, CDR1 is MNHEY and CDR2 SMNVEV (reference sequence). V trimming: 8 bases; J trimming: 7 bases; junction bases outside the gene matches: 13. This CDR3 is built from 15 residues. CDR3 bases: TGTGCCAGCGATACCGGGACAGGTATAAGGAATGAGCAGTTCTTC. Its translation: CASDTGTGIRNEQFF.

V gene TRBV28 combines with J gene TRBJ1-4, with D unclear. Trimming pared 10 bases from V and 8 bases from J, leaving 20 bases between. Germline-derived CDR1 and CDR2 are MDHEN and SYDVKM. The length of the CDR3 is 14 residues. The DNA for the CDR3 is TGTGCCACCTCGGGGTCAGCCTTGGAAGAAAAACTGTTTTTT. Residues: CATSGSALEEKLFF.

This clone was observed a few times. The chain employs TRBV5-1 and TRBJ2-5; 11 bases line up with TRBD2. The CDR3 is 15 amino acids. Trimming cost V 4 bases and J 11 bases; bases outside gene matches: 13. Germline lookup yields CDR1 SGHRS and CDR2 YFSETQ. CDR3 DNA sequence: TGCGCCAGCAGCGCCCGACTAGCGGGGCCTGGGGAGCAGTACTTC. Protein product: CASSARLAGPGEQYF.

CDR3 DNA sequence: TGTGCCGGACAGACAGGGGGCAGGACCTATAATTCACCCCTCCACTTT. This gives the protein CAGQTGGRTYNSPLHF. The genes are TRBV6-6 and TRBJ1-6; 10 nucleotides agree with TRBD1. The junction had 9 bases not matched to a gene; V was cut back by 11 bases and J by 2 bases. The length of the CDR3 is 16 residues. Germline loops: CDR1 MNHNY, CDR2 SVGAGI (reference sequence).

This clone appeared once. The genes are TRBV5-4 and TRBJ2-7; TRBD2 is a possible D gene (6 bases). The CDR3 runs to 15 residues. Germline CDR1 SGHNT, CDR2 YYREEE (reference sequence). V shed 4 bases and J shed 4 bases, with 18 bases lying between them. The CDR3 DNA sequence: TGTGCCAGCAGCCCGTCGGGCGGGAAGAATTACGAGCAGTACTTC. It specifies CASSPSGGKNYEQYF.

CDR3 nucleotides: TGTGCCAGCAGTGCCGGAGGGAGCGGGAGGGCCGGGGAGCTGTTTTTT. Translated, it gives CASSAGGSGRAGELFF. The chain carries TRBV28 and TRBJ2-2, with TRBD2 matching 10 bases. The CDR3 extends over 16 amino acids. Germline lookup yields CDR1 MDHEN and CDR2 SYDVKM. The V and J ends lost 5 bases and 6 bases, in that order; junction bases with no gene match: 9.

V gene TRBV6-6 combines with J gene TRBJ1-5, with 7 bases fitting TRBD1. The V gene's germline CDR1 is MNHNY and CDR2 SVGAGI (reference sequence). Unmatched junction bases numbered 5, after V lost 5 bases and J lost 1 base. The length of the CDR3 is 15 residues. CDR3 in DNA: TGTGCCAGCAGTGGGGGACAGTCCAGCAATCAGCCCCAGCATTTT. Protein product: CASSGGQSSNQPQHF.

The rearrangement links TRBV6-1 to TRBJ1-5; 7 bases align to TRBD1. Germline CDR1 and CDR2: MNHNS and SASEGT. This CDR3 contains 15 residues. Trimming at V came to 2 bases and at J to 2 bases, leaving 3 bases not matched to a gene. In DNA form, the CDR3 reads TGTGCCAGCAGTGAAACAGGGGCCCGCAATCAGCCCCAGCATTTT. This encodes CASSETGARNQPQHF.

V and J are TRBV28 and TRBJ2-5; 7 nucleotides agree with TRBD2. The J call is doubtful: the DNA matches TRBJ2-7 better. Germline V gene sequence: CDR1 MDHEN, CDR2 SYDVKM. This CDR3 region has 13 residues. The CDR3 DNA follows: TGTCTATCAGCGGGGTCACTCTCCTACGAGCAGTACTTC. It translates to CLSAGSLSYEQYF.

The chain links TRBV4-3 to TRBJ1-6; D not certain. This CDR3 has 15 residues. V was shortened by 0 bases and J by 6 bases, with 9 bases between the two germline ends. Germline lookup yields CDR1 LGHNA and CDR2 YSLEER. For the CDR3, the DNA is TGCGCCAGCAGCCAAGATGCGTCCCTTAATTCACCCCTCCACTTT. Translating gives CASSQDASLNSPLHF.

In this sample, this clone turned up a few times. V is TRBV18 and J is TRBJ2-1, with 9 bases aligning to TRBD1. CDR3 length: 13 amino acids. Germline loops: CDR1 KGHSH, CDR2 LQKENI. Trimming cost V 4 bases and J 9 bases; bases outside gene matches: 4. The CDR3 DNA follows: TGTGCCAGCTCACTCGACAGGGGGTCTGAGCAGTTCTTC. This sequence encodes CASSLDRGSEQFF.

This rearrangement joins TRBV5-1 to TRBJ2-3; maybe TRBD1 (6 bases). The CDR3 is 15 amino acids. Between the trimmed V and J ends, which lost 4 bases and 1 base, there was a span of 13 bases. CDR1 and CDR2 (germline): SGHRS, YFSETQ. DNA for the CDR3: TGCGCCAGCAGCCTAACTGCAGGGGGCACAGATACGCAGTATTTT. Translating gives CASSLTAGGTDTQYF.

This rearrangement joins TRBV27 to TRBJ2-7, with D possibly TRBD1 on 6 matching bases. CDR3 length equals 15 residues. V lost 5 bases and J lost 4, with 18 bases in between. The germline V gene encodes CDR1 MNHEY and CDR2 SMNVEV (reference sequence). The CDR3 protein is CASSPSTGFRYEQYF. Written as DNA, the CDR3 is TGTGCCAGCAGTCCGTCTACAGGGTTTAGGTACGAGCAGTACTTC.

The chain combines TRBV7-2 with TRBJ2-7, with D perhaps matching TRBD1 (6 bases). Germline lookup yields CDR1 SGHTA and CDR2 FQGNSA. The V and J ends lost 5 bases and 4 bases respectively, with 18 bases between them. The CDR3 runs 15 residues. The CDR3 DNA sequence: TGTGCCAGCAGCGCCAATTCACAGGGTTTATACGAGCAGTACTTC. Protein: CASSANSQGLYEQYF.